This entry concerns a single T cell receptor (beta chain). Its antigen is currently not known. Nothing much larger sits one base from this clone, and base qualities are not available. These data originate in a study of shared clonotypes between healthy human individuals (TCRdb year 2020). Some background on the complete study: The cohort included three men and a couple of women between 18 and 49 years of age. For each donor, three plates each were used for CD4 naive and CD4 memory, two plates were used for CD8 naive, and one plate was used for CD8 memory. Blood TCR repertoires of five healthy adults were deeply sequenced to estimate repertoire size and the extent of clonotype sharing between individuals. To increase sequencing depth and limit assay-specific biases, different laboratories used diverse techniques to prepare libraries and sequence TCR repertoires. Each donor's leukapheresis produced roughly between roughly 0.94 and 9.5 billion PBMCs. Study-wide findings and limitations: Incomplete sequencing was indicated by rarefaction of sorted-subset datasets, despite the large sequencing depth. Estimated clonotype richness was generally larger for naive than for memory subsets. Across four donors, roughly 5.1% of naive CD4, approximately 4% of naive CD8, around 2.1% of memory CD4, and approximately 0.4% of memory CD8 clonotypes were shared. Based on pairwise subsampling, the degree of clonotype sharing among donors was expected to be affected by sequencing depth. Higher generation probabilities were observed for clonotypes shared by all four sorted-subset donors than for non-shared clonotypes. Sampling was limited to blood, and TCR repertoires in tissue likely differ from TCR repertoires in blood. Because the study included a small number of donors, the genetic and exposure-history diversity represented was limited.

Using the deep immunoSEQ assay, TCR CDR3 regions were amplified from genomic DNA by multiplex PCR. For each cell subset, the extracted genomic DNA was distributed evenly across all wells of several immunoSEQ 96-well plates, and each plate served as one replicate. Each replicate PCR for sorted subsets received around 200 ng genomic DNA, equal to 28,000 or so T cell genomes. Purified libraries were measured with a Qubit 3.0 fluorometer, size-checked on a Bioanalyzer 2100, and measured again with the KAPA Library Quantification kit. Every immunoSEQ 96-well plate was sequenced on a dedicated single-read 150-cycle Illumina NextSeq 550 flow cell. In the authors' own workflow: Because the immunoSEQ output included only junctional sequences and no quality scores, the filtering could not be the same as the filtering used for full-length reads. To assign V/J genes and CDR3, sequences were annotated against IMGT germline references using PyIR, a Python wrapper for IgBLAST v1.9. Reads with weak V/J assignments (E-value above 1e-6), missing CDR3, stop codons, out-of-frame junctions, or ambiguous translated residues were removed. V3J clonotypes were defined by identical inferred V gene, J gene, and CDR3 amino acid sequence. Percentage overlap between repertoires was calculated by dividing the number of shared unique clonotypes by the size of the smaller repertoire. Three approaches were used to assess repertoire richness: RTK rarefaction, the Chao1 estimator, and Recon v2.1 estimates of unobserved clonotypes. OLGA was used to compute generation probabilities for all TCRbeta clonotypes that the gDNA method yielded from a few donors. TCRdb took this table from immuneACCESS and kept in-frame rearrangements with V and J called. Such tables lack part of the clones; where checked against another copy, unresolved V genes explain under half of the gap, and the rest is unexplained. The DNA was the basis for D and trimming; V, J and clone size are from that table. For this sample the table gives approximately 2.1 million clones, of which 85% to 95% were detected only once. The biggest ten clones account for about 0.39% of the sample.

The junction carries 14 bases between V and J, which are trimmed by 3 bases and 1 base respectively. Looking up the germline V gene yields CDR1 SGHTA and CDR2 FQGNSA. There are 16 amino acids in the CDR3, from cysteine to phenylalanine inclusive. The kept DNA is CDR3 alone, 48 bases in frame from the first base. Donors were healthy HIV-negative adults with no recently reported acute infections or vaccinations. Only Caucasian adults living in Nashville, Tennessee, USA were represented among the donors. Magnetic negative selection was used to enrich CD4+ T cells, after which naive cells were positively selected on CD45RA and the negative fraction became the memory subset. After blood collection by leukapheresis, PBMCs were isolated using Ficoll-Histopaque density gradient centrifugation and then cryopreserved in the vapor phase of liquid nitrogen. Analytical flow cytometry was used to check the purity and quantity of every magnetically sorted T cell population. From each sorted fraction, genomic DNA was isolated and quantified by UV absorbance on a Nanodrop 2000c.

Recombination joined TRBV7-2 with TRBJ2-3; a weak D assignment points to TRBD2 (6 bases agree). The receptor was isolated from a man younger than 35 in good health. Some clones in this sample may be carry-over from other donors' samples. Material: naive CD4+ T cells from PBMCs. The cell subset or site label on this specimen signifies: CD45RA+ positively selected. The DNA is as follows: TGTGCCAGCAGCTTTCTACCGGGAGAGGGCACAGATACGCAGTATTTT. Translated, it reads CASSFLPGEGTDTQYF.